This TCR beta chain derives from a study of post-analysis software for immune sequencing data. Study-level findings and limits: For normalized Chao1 diversity, multiple sclerosis patients scored significantly lower than controls did. Patients carried 5 or 6 TRBV segments more frequently than controls did, and TRBV5-6, TRBV5-1 and TRBV20-1 were among them.

With respect to this clonotype: Its antigen is still unknown.

The CDR3 is made up of 17 amino acids. V lost 0 bases, J lost 2 bases, and 1 base stayed unmatched. The germline gives CDR1 WSHSY, CDR2 SAAADI. TCR beta libraries were prepared from cDNA with unique molecular identifiers. Via MiXCR, TCRdb re-called the PCR reads, giving one row per CDR3 protein. The sample carries over 150,000 distinct CDR3 sequences, roughly 35% recorded once. The TCR sequence derives from a girl aged 10-17 years with multiple sclerosis. The sequenced sample was blood, obtained after autologous hematopoietic stem cell transplantation. The genes are TRBV10-2 and TRBJ2-1; TRBD2 agrees at 13 bases. CDR3 protein: CASSESGLAGTYNEQFF. In DNA, the CDR3 is TGCGCCAGCAGTGAGTCGGGACTAGCGGGAACCTACAATGAGCAGTTCTTC.